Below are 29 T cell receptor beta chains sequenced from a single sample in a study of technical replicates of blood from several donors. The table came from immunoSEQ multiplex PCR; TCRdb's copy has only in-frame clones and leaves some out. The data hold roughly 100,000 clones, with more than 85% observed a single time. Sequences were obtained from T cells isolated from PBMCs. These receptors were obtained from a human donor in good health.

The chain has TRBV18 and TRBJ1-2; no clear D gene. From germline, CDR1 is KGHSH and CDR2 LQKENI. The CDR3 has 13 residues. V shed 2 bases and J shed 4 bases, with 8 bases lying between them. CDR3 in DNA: TGTGCCAGCTCACCAAAAGAGGGCTATGGCTACACCTTC. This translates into CASSPKEGYGYTF.

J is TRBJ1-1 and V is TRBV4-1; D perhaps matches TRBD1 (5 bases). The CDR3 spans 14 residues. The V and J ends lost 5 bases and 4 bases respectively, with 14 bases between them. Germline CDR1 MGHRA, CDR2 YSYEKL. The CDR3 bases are TGCGCCAGCAGCAAAACAGGTAGATTCACTGAAGCTTTCTTT. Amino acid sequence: CASSKTGRFTEAFF.

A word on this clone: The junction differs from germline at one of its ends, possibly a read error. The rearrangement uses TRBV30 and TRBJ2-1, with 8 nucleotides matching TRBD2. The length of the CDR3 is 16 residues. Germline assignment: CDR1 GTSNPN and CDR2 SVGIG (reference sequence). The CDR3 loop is CASSRRAGVSYNEQFF. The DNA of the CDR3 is TGTGCCTCGAGTAGGCGAGCGGGAGTGTCCTACAATGAGCAGTTCTTC.

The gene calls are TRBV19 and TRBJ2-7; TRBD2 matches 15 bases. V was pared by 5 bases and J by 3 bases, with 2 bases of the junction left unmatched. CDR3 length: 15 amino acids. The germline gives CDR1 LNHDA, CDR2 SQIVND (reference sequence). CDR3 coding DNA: TGTGCCAGTAGTGCGGGACTAGCGGGAGGCTACGAGCAGTACTTC. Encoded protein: CASSAGLAGGYEQYF.

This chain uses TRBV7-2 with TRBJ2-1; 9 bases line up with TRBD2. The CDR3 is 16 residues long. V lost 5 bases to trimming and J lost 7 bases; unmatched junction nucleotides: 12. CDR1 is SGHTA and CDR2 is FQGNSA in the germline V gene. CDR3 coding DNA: TGTGCCAGCAGCCGTCCGGGACTAGCTCCTCCTAATGAGCAGTTCTTC. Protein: CASSRPGLAPPNEQFF.

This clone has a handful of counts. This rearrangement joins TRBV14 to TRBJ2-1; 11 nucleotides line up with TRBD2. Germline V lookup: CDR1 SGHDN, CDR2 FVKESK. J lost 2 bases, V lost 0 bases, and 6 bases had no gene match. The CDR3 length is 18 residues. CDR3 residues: CASSQEGWTSGPYNEQFF. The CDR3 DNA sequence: TGTGCCAGCAGCCAAGAAGGCTGGACTAGCGGGCCCTACAATGAGCAGTTCTTC.

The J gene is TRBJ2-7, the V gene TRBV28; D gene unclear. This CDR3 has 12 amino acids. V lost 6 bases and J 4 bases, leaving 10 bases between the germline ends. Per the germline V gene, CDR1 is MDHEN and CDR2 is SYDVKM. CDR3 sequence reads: CASRSSGYEQYF. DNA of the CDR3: TGTGCCAGCAGATCTTCGGGTTACGAGCAGTACTTC.

CDR3 amino acids: CATSREWTSGSEQFF. CDR3 DNA: TGTGCCACCAGCAGGGAATGGACTAGCGGGAGTGAGCAGTTCTTC. The chain is built from TRBV15 and TRBJ2-1, with 13 bases matching TRBD2. Germline values: CDR1 LNHNV, CDR2 YYDKDF (reference sequence). The ends lost 3 bases at V and 9 bases at J; junction bases unmatched: 5. The CDR3 is 15 residues long.

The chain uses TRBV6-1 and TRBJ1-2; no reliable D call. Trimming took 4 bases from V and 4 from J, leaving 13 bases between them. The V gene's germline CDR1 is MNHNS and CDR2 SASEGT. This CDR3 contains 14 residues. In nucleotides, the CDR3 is TGTGCCAGCAGTGCGATTGCGGCAGCCTATGGCTACACCTTC. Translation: CASSAIAAAYGYTF.

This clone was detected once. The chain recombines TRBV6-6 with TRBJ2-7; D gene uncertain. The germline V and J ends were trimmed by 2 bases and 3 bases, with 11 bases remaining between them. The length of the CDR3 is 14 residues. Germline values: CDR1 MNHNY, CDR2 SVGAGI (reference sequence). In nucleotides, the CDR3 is TGTGCCAGCAGTTACATTGAGGATTACTACGAGCAGTACTTC. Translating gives CASSYIEDYYEQYF.

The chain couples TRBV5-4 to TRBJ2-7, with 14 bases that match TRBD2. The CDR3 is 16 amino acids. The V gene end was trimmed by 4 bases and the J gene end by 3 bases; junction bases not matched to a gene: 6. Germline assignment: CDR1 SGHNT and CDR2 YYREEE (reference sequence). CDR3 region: CASSGGTSGSDYEQYF. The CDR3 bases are TGTGCCAGCAGCGGAGGGACTAGCGGGAGCGACTACGAGCAGTACTTC.

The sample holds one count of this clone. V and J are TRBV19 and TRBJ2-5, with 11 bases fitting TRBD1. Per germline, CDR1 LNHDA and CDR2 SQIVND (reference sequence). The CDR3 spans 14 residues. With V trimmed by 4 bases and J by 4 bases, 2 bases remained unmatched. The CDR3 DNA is TGTGCCAGTAGTACGGACAGGGGGCGAGAGACCCAGTACTTC. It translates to CASSTDRGRETQYF.

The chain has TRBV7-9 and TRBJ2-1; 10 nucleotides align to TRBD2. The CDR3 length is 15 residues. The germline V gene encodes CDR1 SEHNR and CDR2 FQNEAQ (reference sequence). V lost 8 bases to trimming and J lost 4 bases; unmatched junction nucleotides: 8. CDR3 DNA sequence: TGTGCCAGCGACAGAGGACTAGCGGCTTACAATGAGCAGTTCTTC. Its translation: CASDRGLAAYNEQFF.

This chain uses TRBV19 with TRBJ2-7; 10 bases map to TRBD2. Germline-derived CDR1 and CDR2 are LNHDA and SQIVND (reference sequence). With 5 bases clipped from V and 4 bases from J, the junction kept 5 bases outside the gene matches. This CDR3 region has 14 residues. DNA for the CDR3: TGTGCCAGTAGTGGGCTAGCGGGAGTGTACGAGCAGTACTTC. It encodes CASSGLAGVYEQYF.

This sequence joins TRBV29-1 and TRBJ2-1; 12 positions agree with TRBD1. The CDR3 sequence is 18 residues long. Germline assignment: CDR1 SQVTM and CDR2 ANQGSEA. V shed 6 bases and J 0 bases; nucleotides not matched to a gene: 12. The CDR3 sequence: CSVAGTGGLTNSYNEQFF. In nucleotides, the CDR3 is TGCAGCGTCGCCGGGACAGGGGGCCTCACAAACTCCTACAATGAGCAGTTCTTC.

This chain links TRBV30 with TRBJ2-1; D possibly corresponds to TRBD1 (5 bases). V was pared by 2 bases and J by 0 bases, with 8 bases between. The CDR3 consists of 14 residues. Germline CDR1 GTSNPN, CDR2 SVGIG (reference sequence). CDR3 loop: CAWSTGISYNEQFF. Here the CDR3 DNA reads TGTGCCTGGAGTACAGGAATCTCCTACAATGAGCAGTTCTTC.

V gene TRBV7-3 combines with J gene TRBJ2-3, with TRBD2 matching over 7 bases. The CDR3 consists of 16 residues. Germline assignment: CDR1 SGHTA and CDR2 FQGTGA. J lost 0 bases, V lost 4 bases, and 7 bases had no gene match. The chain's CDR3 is CASSWDYPGSTDTQYF. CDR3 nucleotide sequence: TGTGCCAGCAGCTGGGACTACCCGGGGAGCACAGATACGCAGTATTTT.

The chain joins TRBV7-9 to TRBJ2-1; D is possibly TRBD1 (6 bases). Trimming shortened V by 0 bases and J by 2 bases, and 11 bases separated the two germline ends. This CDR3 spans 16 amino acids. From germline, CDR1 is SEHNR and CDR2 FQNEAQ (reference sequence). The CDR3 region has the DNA TGTGCCAGCAGCTTAGCTTTAGGGGGAACCTACAATGAGCAGTTCTTC. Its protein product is CASSLALGGTYNEQFF.

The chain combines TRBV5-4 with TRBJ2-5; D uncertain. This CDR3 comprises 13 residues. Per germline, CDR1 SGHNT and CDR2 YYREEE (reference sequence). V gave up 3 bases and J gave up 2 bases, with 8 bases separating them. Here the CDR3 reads CASSSPGQETQYF. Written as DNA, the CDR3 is TGTGCCAGCAGCTCACCGGGTCAAGAGACCCAGTACTTC.

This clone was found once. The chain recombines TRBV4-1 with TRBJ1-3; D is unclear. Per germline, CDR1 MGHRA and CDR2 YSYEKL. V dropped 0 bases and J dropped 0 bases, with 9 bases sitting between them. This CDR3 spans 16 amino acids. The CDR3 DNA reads TGCGCCAGCAGCCAAGAAGACACCCTCTCTGGAAACACCATATATTTT. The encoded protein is CASSQEDTLSGNTIYF.

The CDR3 region is CASRRGVGSKDNTIYF. The DNA for the CDR3 is TGTGCCAGCAGGCGGGGAGTGGGCTCGAAAGATAACACCATATATTTT. The chain is built from TRBV7-9 and TRBJ1-3; D is unresolved. Germline assignment: CDR1 SEHNR and CDR2 FQNEAQ (reference sequence). Trimming took 6 bases from V and 7 from J, leaving 22 bases between them. The CDR3 covers 16 residues.

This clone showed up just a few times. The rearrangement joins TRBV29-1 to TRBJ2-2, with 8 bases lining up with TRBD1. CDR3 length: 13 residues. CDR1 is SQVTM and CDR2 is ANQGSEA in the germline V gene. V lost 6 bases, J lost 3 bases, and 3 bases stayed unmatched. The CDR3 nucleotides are TGCAGCGTAGGACAGGGTTACACCGGGGAGCTGTTTTTT. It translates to CSVGQGYTGELFF.

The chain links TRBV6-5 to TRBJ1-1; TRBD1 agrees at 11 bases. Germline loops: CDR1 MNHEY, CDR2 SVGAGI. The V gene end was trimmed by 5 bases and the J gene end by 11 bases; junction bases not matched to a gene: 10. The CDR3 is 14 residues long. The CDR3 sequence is CASSPGQGASRAFF. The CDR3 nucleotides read TGTGCCAGCAGTCCAGGACAGGGGGCGAGTAGGGCTTTCTTT.

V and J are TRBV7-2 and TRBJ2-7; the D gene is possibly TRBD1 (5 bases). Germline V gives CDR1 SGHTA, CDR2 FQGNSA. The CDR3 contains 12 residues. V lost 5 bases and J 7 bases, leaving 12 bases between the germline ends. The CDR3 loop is CASSPVQGEQYF. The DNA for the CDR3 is TGTGCCAGCAGCCCTGTGCAGGGTGAGCAGTACTTC.

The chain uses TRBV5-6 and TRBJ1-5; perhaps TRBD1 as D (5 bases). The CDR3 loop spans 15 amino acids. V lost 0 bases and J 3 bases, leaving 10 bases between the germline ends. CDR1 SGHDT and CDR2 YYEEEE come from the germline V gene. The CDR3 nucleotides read TGTGCCAGCAGCTTGGAAGGGGTCTTCAATCAGCCCCAGCATTTT. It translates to CASSLEGVFNQPQHF.

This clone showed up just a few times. The CDR3 protein is CASSLMRGNEKLFF. The CDR3 nucleotides are TGTGCCAGCAGCTTAATGCGGGGTAATGAAAAACTGTTTTTT. The chain uses TRBV7-9 and TRBJ1-4; D is unresolved. This CDR3 spans 14 amino acids. Trimming pared 2 bases from V and 4 bases from J, leaving 8 bases between. The germline CDR1 and CDR2 sequences are SEHNR and FQNEAQ (reference sequence). Combining the CDR3 with reference TRBV7-9 and TRBJ1-4 gives the whole variable domain DTGVSQNPRHKITKRGQNVTFRCDPISEHNRLYWYRQTLGQGPEFLTYFQNEAQLEKSRLLSDRFSAERPKGSFSTLEIQRTEQGDSAMYLCASSLMRGNEKLFFGSGTQLSVL.

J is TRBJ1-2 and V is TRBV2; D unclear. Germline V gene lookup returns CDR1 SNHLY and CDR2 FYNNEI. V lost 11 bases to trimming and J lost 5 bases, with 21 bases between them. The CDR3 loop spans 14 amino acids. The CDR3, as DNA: TGTGCCTGGGCCCTGGAGGGCTCATCTTATGGCTACACCTTC. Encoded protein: CAWALEGSSYGYTF.

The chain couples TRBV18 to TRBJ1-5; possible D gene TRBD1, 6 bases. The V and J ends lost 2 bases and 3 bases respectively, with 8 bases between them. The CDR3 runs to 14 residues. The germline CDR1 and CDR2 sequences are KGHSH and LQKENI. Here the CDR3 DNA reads TGTGCCAGCTCACCAACAGGGACCAATCAGCCCCAGCATTTT. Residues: CASSPTGTNQPQHF.

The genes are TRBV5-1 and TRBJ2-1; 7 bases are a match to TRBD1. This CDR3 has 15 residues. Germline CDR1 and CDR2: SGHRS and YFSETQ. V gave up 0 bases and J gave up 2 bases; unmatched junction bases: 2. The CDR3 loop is CASSLDGTAYNEQFF. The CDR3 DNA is TGCGCCAGCAGCTTGGACGGGACAGCCTACAATGAGCAGTTCTTC.